This TCR beta chain came from a study of patients and donors after allogeneic stem cell transplantation (dated by TCRdb to 2018 to 2021). The library was produced with RT-PCR. This sample was sequenced with a NextSeq 550. TCRdb reran the public reads through fastp at Q25 and MiXCR, keeping productive beta chains. Rows are unified per CDR3 protein, each entry keeping the most common DNA and genes. The sample yields about 410,000 distinct CDR3 sequences; more than 15% were counted once. 7.2% of the sample rests with the top ten. The table lists this clonotype with a few counts. This receptor's antigen is unknown. Per-base quality was not reported, and no clone a single base away is much larger than it. The CDR3 spans 14 residues, from the cysteine through the phenylalanine. Only CDR3 DNA is held: 42 bases, read in frame from base 1. The V end loses 0 bases and the J end loses 7 bases, and a stretch of 12 bases separates them. CDR1 and CDR2 are read off the germline V gene (reference sequence) as LGHDT and YNNKEL.

The sample was blood, either unsorted or a sorted T cell fraction (not recorded which). This receptor was taken from a human donor who was either an allogeneic HSCT recipient or a stem cell or donor lymphocyte infusion donor (not recorded which). It is not recorded whose cells these are; they may come from a transplant donor. Here the chain combines TRBV3-1 and TRBJ1-2; no D gene call is confident. The CDR3 is CASSQDQRGSGYTF. The nucleotides are TGTGCCAGCAGCCAAGATCAGAGAGGGAGTGGCTACACCTTC.